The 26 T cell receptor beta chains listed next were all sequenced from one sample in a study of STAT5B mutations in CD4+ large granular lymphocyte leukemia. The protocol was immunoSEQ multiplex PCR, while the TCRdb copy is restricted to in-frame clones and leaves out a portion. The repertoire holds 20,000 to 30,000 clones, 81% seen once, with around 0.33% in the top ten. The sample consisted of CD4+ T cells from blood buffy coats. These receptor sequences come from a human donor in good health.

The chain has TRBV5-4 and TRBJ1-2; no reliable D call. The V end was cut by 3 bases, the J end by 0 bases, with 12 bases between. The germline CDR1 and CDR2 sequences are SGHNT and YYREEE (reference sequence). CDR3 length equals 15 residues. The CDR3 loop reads CASSSKMGANYGYTF. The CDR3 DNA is TGTGCCAGCAGCTCTAAGATGGGAGCTAACTATGGCTACACCTTC.

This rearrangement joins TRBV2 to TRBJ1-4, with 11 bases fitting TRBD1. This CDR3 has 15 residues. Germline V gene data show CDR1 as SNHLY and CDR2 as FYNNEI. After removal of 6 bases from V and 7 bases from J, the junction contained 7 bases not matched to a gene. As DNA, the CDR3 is TGTGCCAGCAGAGCGGACAGGGGGCGGAGTGAAAAACTGTTTTTT. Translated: CASRADRGRSEKLFF.

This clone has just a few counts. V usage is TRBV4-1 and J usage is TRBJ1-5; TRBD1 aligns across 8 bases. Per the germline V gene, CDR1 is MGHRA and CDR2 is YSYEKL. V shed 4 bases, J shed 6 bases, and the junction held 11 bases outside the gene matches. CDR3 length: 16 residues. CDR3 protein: CASSPGQGQPGQPQHF. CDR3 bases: TGCGCCAGCAGCCCCGGACAGGGACAGCCGGGTCAGCCCCAGCATTTT.

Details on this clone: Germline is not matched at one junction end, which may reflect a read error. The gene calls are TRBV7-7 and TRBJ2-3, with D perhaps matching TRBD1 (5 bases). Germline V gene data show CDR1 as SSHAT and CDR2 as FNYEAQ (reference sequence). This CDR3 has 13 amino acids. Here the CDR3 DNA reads TGTGCTAGCAGCTCAGGCTGGCAGGGTACGCAGTATTTT. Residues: CASSSGWQGTQYF.

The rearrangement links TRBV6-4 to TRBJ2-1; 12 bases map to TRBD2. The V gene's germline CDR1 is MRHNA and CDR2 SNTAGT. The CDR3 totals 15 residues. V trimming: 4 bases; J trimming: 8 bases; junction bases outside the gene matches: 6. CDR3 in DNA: TGTGCCAGCAGTGCGCTAGCGGGGGGGCCCTATGAGCAGTTCTTC. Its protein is CASSALAGGPYEQFF.

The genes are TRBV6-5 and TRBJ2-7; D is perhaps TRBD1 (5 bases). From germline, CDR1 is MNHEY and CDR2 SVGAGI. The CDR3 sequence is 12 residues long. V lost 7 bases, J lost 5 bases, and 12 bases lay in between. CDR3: CASTGRANEQYF. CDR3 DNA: TGTGCCAGCACGGGCAGGGCCAACGAGCAGTACTTC.

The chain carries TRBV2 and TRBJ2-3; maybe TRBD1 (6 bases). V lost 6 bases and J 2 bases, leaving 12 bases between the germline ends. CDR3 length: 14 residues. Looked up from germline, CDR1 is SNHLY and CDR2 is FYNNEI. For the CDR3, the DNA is TGTGCCAGCAGCCGGGACACACACACAGATACGCAGTATTTT. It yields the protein CASSRDTHTDTQYF.

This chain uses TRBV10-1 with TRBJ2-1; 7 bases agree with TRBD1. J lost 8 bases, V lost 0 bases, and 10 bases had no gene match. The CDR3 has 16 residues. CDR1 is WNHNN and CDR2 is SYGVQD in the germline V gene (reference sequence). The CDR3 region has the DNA TGCGCCAGCAGTGAGTCGGGCATTACAGGGGAGTATGAGCAGTTCTTC. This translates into CASSESGITGEYEQFF.

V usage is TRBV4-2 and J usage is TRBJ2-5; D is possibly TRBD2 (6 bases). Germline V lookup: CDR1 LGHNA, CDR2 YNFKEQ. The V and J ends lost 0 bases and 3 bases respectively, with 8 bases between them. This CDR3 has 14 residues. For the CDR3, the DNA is TGTGCCAGCAGCCAAGATCGGGGGAAAGAGACCCAGTACTTC. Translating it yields CASSQDRGKETQYF.

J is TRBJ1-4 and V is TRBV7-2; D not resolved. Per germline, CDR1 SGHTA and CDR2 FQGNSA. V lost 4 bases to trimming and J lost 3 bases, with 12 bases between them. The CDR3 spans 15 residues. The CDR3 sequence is CASSSDLGSNEKLFF. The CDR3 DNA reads TGTGCCAGCAGCTCGGACCTGGGGTCTAATGAAAAACTGTTTTTT.

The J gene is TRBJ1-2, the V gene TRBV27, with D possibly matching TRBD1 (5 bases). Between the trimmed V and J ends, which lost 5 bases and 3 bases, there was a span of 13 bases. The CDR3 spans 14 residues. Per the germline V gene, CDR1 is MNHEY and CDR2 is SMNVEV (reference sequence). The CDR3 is CASSKWDDDYGYTF. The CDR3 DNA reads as TGTGCCAGCAGTAAATGGGACGACGACTATGGCTACACCTTC.

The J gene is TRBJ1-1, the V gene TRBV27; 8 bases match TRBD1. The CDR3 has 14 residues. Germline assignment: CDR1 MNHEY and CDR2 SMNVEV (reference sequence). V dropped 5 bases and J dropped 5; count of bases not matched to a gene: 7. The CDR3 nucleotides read TGTGCCAGCAGTCCGTGGACAGGGACTACTGAAGCTTTCTTT. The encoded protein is CASSPWTGTTEAFF.

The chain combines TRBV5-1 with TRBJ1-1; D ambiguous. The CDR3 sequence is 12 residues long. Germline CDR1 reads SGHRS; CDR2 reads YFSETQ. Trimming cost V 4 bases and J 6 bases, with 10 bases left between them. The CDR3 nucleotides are TGCGCCAGCAGCCCAAGCGGGTCTGAAGCTTTCTTT. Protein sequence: CASSPSGSEAFF.

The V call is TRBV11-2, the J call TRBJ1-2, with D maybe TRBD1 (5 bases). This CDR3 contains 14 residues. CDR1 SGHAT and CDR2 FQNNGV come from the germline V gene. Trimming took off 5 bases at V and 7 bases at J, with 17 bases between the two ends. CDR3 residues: CASSPNQGYSGYTF. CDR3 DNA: TGTGCCAGCAGCCCTAACCAGGGTTACAGTGGCTACACCTTC.

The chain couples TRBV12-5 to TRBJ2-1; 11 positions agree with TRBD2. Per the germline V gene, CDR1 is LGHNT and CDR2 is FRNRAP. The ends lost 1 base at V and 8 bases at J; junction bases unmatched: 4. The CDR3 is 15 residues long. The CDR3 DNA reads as TGTGCTAGTGGTTTGGGGCTAGCGGGAGGCGATGAGCAGTTCTTC. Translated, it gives CASGLGLAGGDEQFF. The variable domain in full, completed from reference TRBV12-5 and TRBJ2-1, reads DARVTQTPRHKVTEMGQEVTMRCQPILGHNTVFWYRQTMMQGLELLAYFRNRAPLDDSGMPKDRFSAEMPDATLATLKIQPSEPRDSAVYFCASGLGLAGGDEQFFGPGTRLTVL.

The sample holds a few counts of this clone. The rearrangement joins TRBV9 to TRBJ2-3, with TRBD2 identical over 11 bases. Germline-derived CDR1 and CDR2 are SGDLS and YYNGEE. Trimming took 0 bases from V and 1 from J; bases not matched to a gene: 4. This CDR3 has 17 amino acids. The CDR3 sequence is CASSVGLAGYRTDTQYF. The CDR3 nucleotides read TGTGCCAGCAGCGTAGGACTAGCGGGATATCGCACAGATACGCAGTATTTT.

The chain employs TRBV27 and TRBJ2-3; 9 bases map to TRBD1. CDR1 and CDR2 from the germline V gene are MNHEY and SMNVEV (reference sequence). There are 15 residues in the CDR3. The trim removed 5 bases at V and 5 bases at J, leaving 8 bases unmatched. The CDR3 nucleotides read TGTGCCAGCAGTCCCGGGACAGGGCACCTAGATACGCAGTATTTT. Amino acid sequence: CASSPGTGHLDTQYF.

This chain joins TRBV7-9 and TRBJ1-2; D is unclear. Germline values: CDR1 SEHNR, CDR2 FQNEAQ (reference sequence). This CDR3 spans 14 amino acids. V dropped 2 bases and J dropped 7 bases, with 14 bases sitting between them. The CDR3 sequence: CASSLRPEFFGYTF. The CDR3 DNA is TGTGCCAGCAGCTTACGACCAGAATTTTTTGGCTACACCTTC.

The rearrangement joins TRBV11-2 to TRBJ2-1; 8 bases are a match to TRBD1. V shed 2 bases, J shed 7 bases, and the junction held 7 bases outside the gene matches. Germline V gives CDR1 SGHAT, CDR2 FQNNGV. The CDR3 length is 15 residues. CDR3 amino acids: CASSLPGGYRNEQFF. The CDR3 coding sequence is TGTGCCAGCAGCTTACCAGGGGGCTACAGGAATGAGCAGTTCTTC.

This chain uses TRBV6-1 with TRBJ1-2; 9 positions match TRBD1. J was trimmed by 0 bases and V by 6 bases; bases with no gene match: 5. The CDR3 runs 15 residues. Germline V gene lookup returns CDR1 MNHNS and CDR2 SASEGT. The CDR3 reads CASRGDRDSNYGYTF. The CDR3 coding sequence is TGTGCCAGCAGGGGGGACAGGGATTCTAACTATGGCTACACCTTC.

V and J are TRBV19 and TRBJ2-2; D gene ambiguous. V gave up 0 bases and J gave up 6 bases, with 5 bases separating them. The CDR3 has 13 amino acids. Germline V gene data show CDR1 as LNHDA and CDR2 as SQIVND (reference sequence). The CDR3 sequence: CASSIELSGELFF. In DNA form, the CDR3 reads TGTGCCAGTAGTATAGAATTATCCGGGGAGCTGTTTTTT.

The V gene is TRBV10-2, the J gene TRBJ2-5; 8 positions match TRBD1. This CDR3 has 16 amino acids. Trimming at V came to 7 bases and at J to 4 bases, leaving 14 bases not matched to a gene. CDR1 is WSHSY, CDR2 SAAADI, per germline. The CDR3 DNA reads TGCGCCAGCAAGGTTCCAGGGCAGGGGGCGGGAGAGACCCAGTACTTC. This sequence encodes CASKVPGQGAGETQYF.

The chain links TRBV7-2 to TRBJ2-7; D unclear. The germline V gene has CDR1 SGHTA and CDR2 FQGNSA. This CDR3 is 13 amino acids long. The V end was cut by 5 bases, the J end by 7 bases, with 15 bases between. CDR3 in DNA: TGTGCCAGCAGCAGATGGTTTGGGGAAGAGCAGTACTTC. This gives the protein CASSRWFGEEQYF. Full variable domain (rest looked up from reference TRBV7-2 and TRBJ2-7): GAGVSQSPSNKVTEKGKDVELRCDPISGHTALYWYRQSLGQGLEFLIYFQGNSAPDKSGLPSDRFSAERTGGSVSTLTIQRTQQEDSAVYLCASSRWFGEEQYFGPGTRLTVT.

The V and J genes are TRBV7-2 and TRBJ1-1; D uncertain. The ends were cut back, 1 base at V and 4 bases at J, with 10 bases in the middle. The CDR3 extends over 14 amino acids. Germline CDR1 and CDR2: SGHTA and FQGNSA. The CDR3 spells CASSLGRGSTEAFF. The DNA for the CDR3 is TGTGCCAGCAGCTTAGGACGGGGAAGCACTGAAGCTTTCTTT.

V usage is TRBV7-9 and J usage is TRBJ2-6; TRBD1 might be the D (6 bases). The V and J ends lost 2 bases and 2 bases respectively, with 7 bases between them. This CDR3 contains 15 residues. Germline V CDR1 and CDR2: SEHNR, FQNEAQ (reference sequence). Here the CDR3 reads CASSLSGAGANVLTF. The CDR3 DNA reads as TGTGCCAGCAGCTTATCAGGGGCTGGGGCCAACGTCCTGACTTTC.

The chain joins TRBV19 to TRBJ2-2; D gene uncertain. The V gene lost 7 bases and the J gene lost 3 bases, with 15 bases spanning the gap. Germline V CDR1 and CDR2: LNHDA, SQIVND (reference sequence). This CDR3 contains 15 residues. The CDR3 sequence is CASTWGTAYTGELFF. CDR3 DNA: TGTGCCAGTACCTGGGGAACAGCCTACACCGGGGAGCTGTTTTTT. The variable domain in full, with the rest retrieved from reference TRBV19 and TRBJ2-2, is DGGITQSPKYLFRKEGQNVTLSCEQNLNHDAMYWYRQDPGQGLRLIYYSQIVNDFQKGDIAEGYSVSREKKESFPLTVTSAQKNPTAFYLCASTWGTAYTGELFFGEGSRLTVL.